The present T cell receptor beta chain was sequenced within a study of blood T cell repertoires in COVID-19. Background on the study: From the United States, Italy and Spain came samples of acute and convalescent COVID-19. PBMCs, B-cell-depleted T cells, or T cells were the source of the cDNA or gDNA that made up the material.

Germline V gives CDR1 SNHLY, CDR2 FYNNEI. This CDR3 has 14 residues. V lost 1 base and J lost 6; bases outside the gene matches: 2. Authors' data handling: By means of reference gene primer amplification, nucleated cell counts were estimated. TCRdb's table, derived via immunoSEQ multiplex PCR, lists solely in-frame clones and lacks some. That table gives V, J and clone size, and the DNA gave D and trimming. The profile shows tens of thousands of clones, 85% to 90% of them singletons. The rearrangement links TRBV2 to TRBJ1-5; 8 bases are shared with TRBD1. Source material: peripheral blood. The clonotype was recovered from a man in his 70s with active COVID-19. For the CDR3, the DNA is TGTGCCAGCAGTGAAGAACAGGGGGGTCAGCCCCAGCATTTT. Translating it yields CASSEEQGGQPQHF. The variable domain in full, completed from reference TRBV2 and TRBJ1-5, reads EPEVTQTPSHQVTQMGQEVILRCVPISNHLYFYWYRQILGQKVEFLVSFYNNEISEKSEIFDDQFSVERPDGSNFTLKIRSTKLEDSAMYFCASSEEQGGQPQHFGDGTRLSIL.